These 19 T cell receptor beta chains share one sample of origin, sequenced in a study of regulatory T cells in long-lasting Graves disease. Arm-PCR of CDR3 regions with iRepertoire HTBI primers generated TCR beta libraries. TCRdb used MiXCR to reprocess the multiplex PCR reads, holding one entry per CDR3 protein. The sample lists about 360,000 distinct CDR3 sequences, roughly 15% occurring once. The time point was: newly diagnosed GD, antithyroid drugs for less than 3 months. PBMC-extracted RNA yielded the TCR library. These data also featured in a second study, about T cells in Graves' hyperthyroidism and ophthalmopathy.

Sample: peripheral blood mononuclear cells (PBMCs), taken at new diagnosis, from a patient treated with antithyroid drugs. These receptors were collected from a woman aged 18-30 years with Graves disease.

This clonotype was seen ten or more times. The chain carries TRBV2 and TRBJ2-3; the match to TRBD1 covers 8 bases. Germline V gene lookup returns CDR1 SNHLY and CDR2 FYNNEI. The CDR3 contains 15 residues. Trimming took 6 bases from V and 0 from J; bases not matched to a gene: 5. The CDR3 coding sequence is TGTGCCAGCAGGAAGGACAGGGCTAGCACAGATACGCAGTATTTT. Translation gives CASRKDRASTDTQYF. The whole variable domain, remainder taken from reference TRBV2 and TRBJ2-3, is EPEVTQTPSHQVTQMGQEVILRCVPISNHLYFYWYRQILGQKVEFLVSFYNNEISEKSEIFDDQFSVERPDGSNFTLKIRSTKLEDSAMYFCASRKDRASTDTQYFGPGTRLTVL.

This clonotype was seen at least ten times. This chain links TRBV7-2 with TRBJ1-5; possibly TRBD1 for D (5 bases). This CDR3 spans 14 amino acids. Germline CDR1 is SGHTA and CDR2 is FQGNSA. The ends were cut back, 5 bases at V and 7 bases at J, with 15 bases in the middle. CDR3 loop: CASSPLGGGQPQHF. The DNA for the CDR3 is TGTGCCAGCAGCCCGCTGGGGGGAGGACAGCCCCAGCATTTT.

The table lists this clonotype with many counts. V and J are TRBV28 and TRBJ2-4; TRBD1 matches 7 bases. The length of the CDR3 is 14 residues. Germline V gene sequence: CDR1 MDHEN, CDR2 SYDVKM. Trimming cost V 6 bases and J 1 base; bases outside gene matches: 3. The CDR3 DNA is TGTGCCAGCAGCCAGGGACAGGCCAAAAACATTCAGTACTTC. Its protein product is CASSQGQAKNIQYF.

This clonotype appeared a few times. The chain joins TRBV20-1 to TRBJ1-6; D gene uncertain. Germline V gene data show CDR1 as DFQATT and CDR2 as SNEGSKA (reference sequence). Trimming shortened V by 1 base and J by 0 bases, and 19 bases separated the two germline ends. The CDR3 is 19 residues long. This chain's CDR3 is CSARVGMDSGSSYNSPLHF. The CDR3 DNA reads as TGCAGTGCTAGAGTGGGTATGGATTCGGGCAGCTCCTATAATTCACCCCTCCACTTT.

The rearrangement links TRBV11-2 to TRBJ2-3; D remains ambiguous. Deletions cut 5 bases from V and 4 bases from J, with 7 bases between. Germline V gene lookup returns CDR1 SGHAT and CDR2 FQNNGV. This CDR3 spans 12 amino acids. In DNA form, the CDR3 reads TGTGCCAGCAGCCCCCCAGCAGATACGCAGTATTTT. Its translation: CASSPPADTQYF.

This clonotype was seen ten or more times. J is TRBJ1-5 and V is TRBV2; maybe TRBD1 (5 bases). Germline V gene sequence: CDR1 SNHLY, CDR2 FYNNEI. CDR3 length: 13 residues. Deletions cut 4 bases from V and 6 bases from J, with 10 bases between. CDR3 protein: CASSVGVFQPQHF. CDR3 nucleotides: TGTGCCAGCAGTGTAGGGGTTTTTCAGCCCCAGCATTTT.

Worth noting for this clonotype: This likely reflects a read error, since a far larger clone is one base away. The chain carries TRBV6-1 and TRBJ2-1; D gene uncertain. V gave up 6 bases and J gave up 10 bases, with 16 bases separating them. This CDR3 contains 13 residues. Germline CDR1 MNHNS, CDR2 SASEGT. In nucleotides, the CDR3 is TGTGCCAGCAGACGCGGTGGTCGGTACGAGCAGTTCTTC. This encodes CASRRGGRYEQFF.

This clonotype was observed at least ten times. The chain employs TRBV24-1 and TRBJ2-2, with D possibly matching TRBD2 (5 bases). Germline V gives CDR1 KGHDR, CDR2 SFDVKD. This CDR3 has 14 residues. The V gene lost 3 bases and the J gene lost 6 bases, with 10 bases spanning the gap. This CDR3 is CATSDTGVAGELFF. CDR3 sequence (DNA): TGTGCCACCAGTGATACCGGGGTCGCCGGGGAGCTGTTTTTT.

The gene calls are TRBV6-4 and TRBJ2-3; D remains unclear. Germline CDR1 is MRHNA and CDR2 is SNTAGT. The CDR3 is made up of 14 amino acids. Deletions cut 6 bases from V and 0 bases from J, with 10 bases between. The CDR3 region is CASRAGLSTDTQYF. CDR3 coding DNA: TGTGCCAGCAGGGCCGGGCTAAGCACAGATACGCAGTATTTT.

This clonotype was recorded at least ten times. The chain joins TRBV29-1 to TRBJ2-1; 8 bases line up with TRBD1. The CDR3 spans 15 residues. The J segment lost 1 base and the V segment lost 3 bases, leaving 5 bases of the junction unmatched. Germline lookup yields CDR1 SQVTM and CDR2 ANQGSEA. CDR3 sequence: CSVEDRASSYNEQFF. The CDR3 coding sequence is TGCAGCGTTGAGGACAGGGCATCGTCCTACAATGAGCAGTTCTTC.

This clonotype was counted at least ten times. The chain is built from TRBV2 and TRBJ2-5; possible D gene TRBD2, 5 bases. The V gene's germline CDR1 is SNHLY and CDR2 FYNNEI. Trimming left V 4 bases short and J 5 bases short, with 8 bases between. This CDR3 is built from 12 residues. The CDR3 reads CASSAEAETQYF. CDR3 DNA sequence: TGTGCCAGCAGTGCGGAGGCGGAGACCCAGTACTTC.

The chain uses TRBV6-1 and TRBJ2-1, with D possibly TRBD2 on 5 matching bases. Germline lookup yields CDR1 MNHNS and CDR2 SASEGT. The CDR3 consists of 13 residues. V gave up 7 bases and J gave up 3 bases, with 10 bases separating them. As DNA, the CDR3 is TGTGCCAGCACCCCTAGCAGCTACAATGAGCAGTTCTTC. It encodes CASTPSSYNEQFF.

This clonotype was detected ten times or more. The rearrangement joins TRBV28 to TRBJ1-5, with D perhaps matching TRBD1 (5 bases). Trimming stripped 7 bases from V and 4 bases from J, with 14 bases between. The CDR3 is 14 amino acids. The germline CDR1 and CDR2 sequences are MDHEN and SYDVKM. The CDR3 DNA is TGTGCCAGCAATAAAGACAGCCAAAATCAGCCCCAGCATTTT. This encodes CASNKDSQNQPQHF.

This clonotype was detected many times. The CDR3 sequence: CAISESFGSSYEQYF. CDR3 bases: TGTGCCATCAGTGAGTCGTTTGGGAGCTCCTACGAGCAGTACTTC. V is TRBV10-3 and J is TRBJ2-7, with D maybe TRBD2 (5 bases). Trimming shortened V by 0 bases and J by 0 bases, and 9 bases separated the two germline ends. Germline V lookup: CDR1 ENHRY, CDR2 SYGVKD. The CDR3 totals 15 residues.

This clonotype appeared many times. This chain connects TRBV5-1 to TRBJ1-6; D is uncertain. Germline assignment: CDR1 SGHRS and CDR2 YFSETQ. The CDR3 covers 13 residues. V lost 0 bases and J 9 bases, leaving 7 bases between the germline ends. The CDR3 sequence is CASSLESSSPLHF. The CDR3 region has the DNA TGCGCCAGCAGCTTGGAGTCCAGTTCACCCCTCCACTTT.

This clonotype was recorded many times. This sequence joins TRBV20-1 and TRBJ1-4; 8 positions match TRBD1. In germline, CDR1 is DFQATT, CDR2 SNEGSKA (reference sequence). The length of the CDR3 is 15 residues. Trimming cost V 3 bases and J 5 bases; bases outside gene matches: 8. This CDR3 reads CSARERTGFNEKLFF. The CDR3 region has the DNA TGCAGTGCTAGGGAACGGACAGGGTTCAATGAAAAACTGTTTTTT.

The chain employs TRBV12-3 or TRBV12-4 and TRBJ1-4; D call uncertain. This CDR3 is 14 amino acids long. V was shortened by 5 bases and J by 8 bases, with 15 bases between the two germline ends. CDR3 protein: CASSGSGGLEKLFF. As DNA, the CDR3 is TGTGCCAGCAGTGGCAGCGGAGGGTTGGAAAAACTGTTTTTT.

The table lists this clonotype with many counts. The rearrangement uses TRBV27 and TRBJ1-5; 8 bases fit TRBD1. With 6 bases clipped from V and 4 bases from J, the junction kept 2 bases outside the gene matches. Germline CDR1 and CDR2: MNHEY and SMNVEV (reference sequence). The CDR3 spans 13 residues. DNA for the CDR3: TGTGCCAGCAGGGGGACAGGAAATCAGCCCCAGCATTTT. Translating it yields CASRGTGNQPQHF.

V usage is TRBV6-1 and J usage is TRBJ2-3; 9 bases align to TRBD2. Germline CDR1 MNHNS, CDR2 SASEGT. The CDR3 has 17 residues. V gave up 6 bases and J gave up 6 bases; unmatched junction bases: 16. The CDR3 DNA reads as TGTGCCAGCAGCAACCCCTACACCGGGACTAGCAAGGATACGCAGTATTTT. Protein product: CASSNPYTGTSKDTQYF.